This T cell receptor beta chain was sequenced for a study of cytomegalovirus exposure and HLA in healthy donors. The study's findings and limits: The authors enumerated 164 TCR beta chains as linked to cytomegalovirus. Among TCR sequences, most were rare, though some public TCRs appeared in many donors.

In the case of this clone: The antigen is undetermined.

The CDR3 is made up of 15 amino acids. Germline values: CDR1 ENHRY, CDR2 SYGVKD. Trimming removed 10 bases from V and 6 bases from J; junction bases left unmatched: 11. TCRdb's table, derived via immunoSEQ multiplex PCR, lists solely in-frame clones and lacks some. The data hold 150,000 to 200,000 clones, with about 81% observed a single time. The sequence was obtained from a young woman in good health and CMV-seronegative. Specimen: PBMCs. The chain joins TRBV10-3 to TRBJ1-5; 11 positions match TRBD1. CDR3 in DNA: TGTGCCACAACCCGCGGGACAGGGGGAAGTCAGCCCCAGCATTTT. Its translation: CATTRGTGGSQPQHF.